This T cell receptor beta chain comes out of a study of T cells in localized non-small cell lung cancer. Findings and limits, study-wide: In adjacent lung appeared a median 57 of the top 100 tumor clones.

The CDR3 runs to 14 residues. CDR1 and CDR2 from the germline V gene are SGHTA and FQGNSA. V was clipped by 8 bases and J by 5 bases, with 18 bases between them. On this clone: Its antigen is as yet unknown.

Clones were sequenced by immunoSEQ multiplex PCR, and TCRdb holds only the in-frame ones, with some missing. This table has around 35,000 clones, around 93% appearing once. The receptor was isolated from a female donor of 60 years or more with stage II lung adenocarcinoma. V is TRBV7-2 and J is TRBJ2-5; possibly TRBD2 for D (7 bases). The sample consisted of peripheral blood mononuclear cells, taken before any cancer treatment. In DNA form, the CDR3 reads TGTGCCAGCGCCGGGGAGGGGGGAGCGGAGACCCAGTACTTC. It codes for CASAGEGGAETQYF. Combining the CDR3 with reference TRBV7-2 and TRBJ2-5 gives the whole variable domain GAGVSQSPSNKVTEKGKDVELRCDPISGHTALYWYRQSLGQGLEFLIYFQGNSAPDKSGLPSDRFSAERTGGSVSTLTIQRTQQEDSAVYLCASAGEGGAETQYFGPGTRLLVL.